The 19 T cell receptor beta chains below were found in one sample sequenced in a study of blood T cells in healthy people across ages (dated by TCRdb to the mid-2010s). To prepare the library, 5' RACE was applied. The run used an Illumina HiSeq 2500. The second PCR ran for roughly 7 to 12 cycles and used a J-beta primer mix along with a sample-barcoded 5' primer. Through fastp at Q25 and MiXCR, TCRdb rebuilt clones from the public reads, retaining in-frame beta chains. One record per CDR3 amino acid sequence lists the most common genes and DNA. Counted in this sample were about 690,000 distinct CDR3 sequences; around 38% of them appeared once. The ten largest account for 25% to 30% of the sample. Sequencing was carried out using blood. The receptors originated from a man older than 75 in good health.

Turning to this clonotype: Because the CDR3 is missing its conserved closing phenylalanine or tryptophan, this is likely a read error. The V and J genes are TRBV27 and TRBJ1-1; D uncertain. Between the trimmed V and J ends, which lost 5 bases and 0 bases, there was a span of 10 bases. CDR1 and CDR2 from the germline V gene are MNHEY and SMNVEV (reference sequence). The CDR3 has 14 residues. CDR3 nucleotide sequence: TGTGCCAGCAGTCGTAAGAGACTGAACACTGAAGCTTTCATT. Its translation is CASSRKRLNTEAFI.

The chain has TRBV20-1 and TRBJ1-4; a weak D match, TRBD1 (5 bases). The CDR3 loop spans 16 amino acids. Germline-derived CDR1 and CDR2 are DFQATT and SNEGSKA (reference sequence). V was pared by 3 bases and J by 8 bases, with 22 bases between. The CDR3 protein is CSASPLRDVDGEKLFF. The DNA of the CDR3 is TGCAGTGCTAGCCCACTGCGGGACGTGGACGGAGAAAAACTGTTTTTT.

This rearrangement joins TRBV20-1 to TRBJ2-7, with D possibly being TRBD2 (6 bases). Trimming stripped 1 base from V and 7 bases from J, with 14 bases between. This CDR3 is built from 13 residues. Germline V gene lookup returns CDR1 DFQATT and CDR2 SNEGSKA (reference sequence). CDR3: CSARAWGVNEQYF. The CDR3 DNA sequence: TGCAGTGCTAGAGCCTGGGGGGTCAATGAGCAGTACTTC.

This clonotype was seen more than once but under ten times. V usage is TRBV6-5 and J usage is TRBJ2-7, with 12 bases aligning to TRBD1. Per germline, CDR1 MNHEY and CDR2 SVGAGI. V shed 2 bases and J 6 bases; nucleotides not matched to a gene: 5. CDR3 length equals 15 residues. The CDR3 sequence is CASSYIGTGGSEQYF. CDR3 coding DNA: TGTGCCAGCAGTTACATAGGGACAGGGGGCTCCGAGCAGTACTTC.

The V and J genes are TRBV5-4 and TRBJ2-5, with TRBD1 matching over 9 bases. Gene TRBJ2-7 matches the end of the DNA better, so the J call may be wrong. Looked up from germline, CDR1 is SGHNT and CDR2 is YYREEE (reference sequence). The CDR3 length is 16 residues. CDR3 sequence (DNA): TGTGCCAGCAGCAACCCACCGGGACAGGGTGGGGCCGAGCAGTACTTC. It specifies CASSNPPGQGGAEQYF.

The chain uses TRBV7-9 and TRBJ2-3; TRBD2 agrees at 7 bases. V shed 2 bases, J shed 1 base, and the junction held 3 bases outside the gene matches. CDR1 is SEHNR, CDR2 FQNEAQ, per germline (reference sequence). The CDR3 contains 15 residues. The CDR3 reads CASSLTSDGTDTQYF. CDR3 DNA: TGTGCCAGCAGCTTAACTAGCGACGGCACAGATACGCAGTATTTT.

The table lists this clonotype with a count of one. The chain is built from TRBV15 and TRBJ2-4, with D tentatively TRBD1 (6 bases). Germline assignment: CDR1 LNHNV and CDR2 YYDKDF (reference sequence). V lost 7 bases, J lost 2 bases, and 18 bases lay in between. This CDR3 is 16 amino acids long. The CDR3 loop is CATTEESGTTKNIQYF. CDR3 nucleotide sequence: TGTGCCACCACCGAGGAGAGTGGGACAACCAAAAACATTCAGTACTTC.

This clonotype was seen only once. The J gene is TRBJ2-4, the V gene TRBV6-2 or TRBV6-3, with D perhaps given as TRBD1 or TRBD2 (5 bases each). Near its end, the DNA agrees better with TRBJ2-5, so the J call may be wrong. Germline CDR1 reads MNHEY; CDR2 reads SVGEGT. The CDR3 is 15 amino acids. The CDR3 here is CASSYGTSGRRTQYF. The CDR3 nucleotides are TGTGCCAGCAGTTACGGGACCAGCGGCCGACGGACCCAGTACTTC.

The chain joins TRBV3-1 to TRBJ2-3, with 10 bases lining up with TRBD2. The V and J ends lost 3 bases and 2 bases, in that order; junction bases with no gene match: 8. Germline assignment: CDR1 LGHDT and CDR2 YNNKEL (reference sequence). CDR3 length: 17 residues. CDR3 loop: CASSQEVLAGVTDTQYF. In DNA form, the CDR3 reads TGTGCCAGCAGCCAGGAGGTTCTAGCGGGGGTCACAGATACGCAGTATTTT.

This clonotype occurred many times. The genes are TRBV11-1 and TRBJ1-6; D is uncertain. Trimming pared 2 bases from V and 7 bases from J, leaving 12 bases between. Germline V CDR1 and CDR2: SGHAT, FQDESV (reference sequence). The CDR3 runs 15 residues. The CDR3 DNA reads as TGTGCCAGCAGCTTAAATTCGGCCTCCAATTCACCCCTCCACTTT. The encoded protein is CASSLNSASNSPLHF.

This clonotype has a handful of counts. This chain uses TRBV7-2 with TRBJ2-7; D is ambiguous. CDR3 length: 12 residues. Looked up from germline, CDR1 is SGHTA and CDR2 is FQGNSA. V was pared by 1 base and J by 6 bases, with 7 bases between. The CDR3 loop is CASSLGLAEQYF. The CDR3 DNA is TGTGCCAGCAGCTTAGGTTTAGCCGAGCAGTACTTC.

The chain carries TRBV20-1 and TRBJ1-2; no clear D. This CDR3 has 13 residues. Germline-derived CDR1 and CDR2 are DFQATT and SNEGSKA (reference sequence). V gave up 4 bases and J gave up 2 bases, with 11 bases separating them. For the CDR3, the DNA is TGCAGTGCTACTCCGGGAGAGAACTATGGCTACACCTTC. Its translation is CSATPGENYGYTF.

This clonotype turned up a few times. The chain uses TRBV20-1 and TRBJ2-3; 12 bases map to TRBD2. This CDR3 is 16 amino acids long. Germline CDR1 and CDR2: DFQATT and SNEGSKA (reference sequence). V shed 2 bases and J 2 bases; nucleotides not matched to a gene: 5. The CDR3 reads CSARPRTSGITDTQYF. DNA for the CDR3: TGCAGTGCTAGACCCCGGACTAGCGGGATCACAGATACGCAGTATTTT.

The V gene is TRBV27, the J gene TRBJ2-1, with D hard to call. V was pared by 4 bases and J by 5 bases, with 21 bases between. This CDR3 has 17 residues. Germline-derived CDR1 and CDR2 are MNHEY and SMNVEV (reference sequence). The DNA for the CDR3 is TGTGCCAGCAGTTCGGGTATATCGGCGAGATTTCACAATGAGCAGTTCTTC. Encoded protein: CASSSGISARFHNEQFF.

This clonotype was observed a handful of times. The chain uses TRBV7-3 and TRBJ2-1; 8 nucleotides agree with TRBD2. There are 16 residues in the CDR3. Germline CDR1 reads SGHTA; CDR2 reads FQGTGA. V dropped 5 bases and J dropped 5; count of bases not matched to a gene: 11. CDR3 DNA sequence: TGTGCCAGCAGCCCCCGAGGTAGCGGGATCGACAATGAGCAGTTCTTC. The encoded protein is CASSPRGSGIDNEQFF. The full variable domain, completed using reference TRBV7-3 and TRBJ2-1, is GAGVSQTPSNKVTEKGKYVELRCDPISGHTALYWYRQSLGQGPEFLIYFQGTGAADDSGLPNDRFFAVRPEGSVSTLKIQRTERGDSAVYLCASSPRGSGIDNEQFFGPGTRLTVL.

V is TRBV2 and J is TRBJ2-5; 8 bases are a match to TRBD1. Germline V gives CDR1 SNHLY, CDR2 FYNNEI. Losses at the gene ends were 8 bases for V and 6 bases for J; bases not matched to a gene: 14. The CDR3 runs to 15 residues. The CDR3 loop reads CASGVRGLLRQTQYF. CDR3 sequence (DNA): TGTGCCAGCGGCGTCAGGGGGCTATTAAGACAGACCCAGTACTTC.

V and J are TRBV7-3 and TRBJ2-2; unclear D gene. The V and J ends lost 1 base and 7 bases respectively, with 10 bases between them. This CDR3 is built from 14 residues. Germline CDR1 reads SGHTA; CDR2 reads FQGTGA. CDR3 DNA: TGTGCCAGCAGCTTAAAAGGGCCCGGCGGGGAGCTGTTTTTT. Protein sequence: CASSLKGPGGELFF.

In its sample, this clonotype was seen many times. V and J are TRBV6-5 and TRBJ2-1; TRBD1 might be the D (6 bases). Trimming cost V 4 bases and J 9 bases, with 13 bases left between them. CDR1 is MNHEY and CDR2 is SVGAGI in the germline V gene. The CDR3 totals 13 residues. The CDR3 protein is CASSSTGPGEQFF. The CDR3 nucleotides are TGTGCCAGCAGTTCTACAGGGCCTGGTGAGCAGTTCTTC.

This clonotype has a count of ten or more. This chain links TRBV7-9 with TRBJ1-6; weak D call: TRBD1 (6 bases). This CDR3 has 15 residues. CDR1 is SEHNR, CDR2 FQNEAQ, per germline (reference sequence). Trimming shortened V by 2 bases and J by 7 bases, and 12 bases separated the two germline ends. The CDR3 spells CASSLRDTLNSPLHF. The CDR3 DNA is TGTGCCAGCAGCTTACGGGACACTCTAAATTCACCCCTCCACTTT.